The present entry profiles one TCR beta chain with its context. How the authors handled the data: Amplification from reference gene primers served as the basis for estimated nucleated cell counts. Measured with immunoSEQ multiplex PCR; TCRdb has only the in-frame clones, and not every one. V and J calls and clone size are given by that table; D and trimming were obtained from the DNA. The data contain about 240,000 clones, just under 85% of them singletons. The sample originates from a study of blood T cell repertoires in COVID-19. Study context: Both acute and convalescent COVID-19 samples were obtained from the United States, Italy and Spain. PBMCs, B-cell-depleted T cells, or T cells were the source of the cDNA or gDNA that made up the material.

Germline V lookup: CDR1 SGDLS, CDR2 YYNGEE. The CDR3 loop spans 14 amino acids. Trimming removed 0 bases at V and 2 bases at J, with 8 bases between. This clonotype was obtained from a woman over 75 with acute or convalescent COVID-19. The chain has TRBV9 and TRBJ1-1; a possible D gene is TRBD1 (6 bases). Sequenced sample: peripheral blood. CDR3 nucleotides: TGTGCCAGCAGCGTAGATGGGGGCAACACTGAAGCTTTCTTT. It translates to CASSVDGGNTEAFF.